The 32 T cell receptor beta chains in this list originate from one sample, sequenced in a study of shared clonotypes between healthy human individuals. TCRdb keeps only in-frame clones here, not all; method: immunoSEQ multiplex PCR. The table has more than 500,000 clones, 85% to 95% seen once. Naive CD8 populations comprised CD45RO-negative cells positively selected for CCR7, excluding terminally differentiated effector memory CD45RA+ cells. Sequencing input: naive CD8+ T cells sorted from blood. Receptors originate from a woman aged 30 to 39 in good health.

The chain joins TRBV9 to TRBJ2-3; 10 positions agree with TRBD2. The CDR3 runs 18 residues. V lost 4 bases and J lost 3; bases outside the gene matches: 14. Germline loops: CDR1 SGDLS, CDR2 YYNGEE. The CDR3 here is CASSYAFGLADSTDTQYF. The CDR3 DNA is TGTGCCAGCAGCTACGCTTTCGGACTAGCGGACTCTACAGATACGCAGTATTTT.

The chain joins TRBV2 to TRBJ1-4; TRBD1 agrees at 7 bases. V trimming: 6 bases; J trimming: 5 bases; junction bases outside the gene matches: 6. This CDR3 has 14 amino acids. CDR1 is SNHLY and CDR2 is FYNNEI in the germline V gene. The CDR3 sequence is CASRRDSLNEKLFF. The CDR3 region has the DNA TGTGCCAGCAGGCGGGACAGCCTGAATGAAAAACTGTTTTTT.

The chain has TRBV7-2 and TRBJ2-7, with D possibly being TRBD1 (6 bases). Trimming cost V 4 bases and J 5 bases, with 18 bases left between them. Germline V CDR1 and CDR2: SGHTA, FQGNSA. The CDR3 sequence is 15 residues long. In nucleotides, the CDR3 is TGTGCCAGCAGCTCCGTTCCTTTCAGGGGAAACGAGCAGTACTTC. Translated: CASSSVPFRGNEQYF.

In nucleotides, the CDR3 is TGTGCCAGCAGCTTATGGATTGACGCCGGACAGTACGAGCAGTACTTC. This sequence encodes CASSLWIDAGQYEQYF. The chain uses TRBV11-2 and TRBJ2-7, with a possible D match to TRBD1 (6 bases). Germline V gene sequence: CDR1 SGHAT, CDR2 FQNNGV. V gave up 2 bases and J gave up 4 bases, with 18 bases separating them. The CDR3 runs to 16 residues.

The V and J genes are TRBV7-9 and TRBJ1-3; possible D gene TRBD1, 6 bases. This CDR3 has 13 amino acids. Germline V gene lookup returns CDR1 SEHNR and CDR2 FQNEAQ (reference sequence). V was clipped by 10 bases and J by 2 bases, with 12 bases between them. The CDR3 loop is CAILTGPGNTIYF. The DNA for the CDR3 is TGTGCCATCTTAACAGGGCCTGGAAACACCATATATTTT.

CDR3 amino acids: CASSPLGGDRGLYDTEAFF. CDR3 nucleotide sequence: TGTGCCAGCAGCCCACTGGGCGGGGACAGGGGGCTTTACGACACTGAAGCTTTCTTT. This sequence joins TRBV7-9 and TRBJ1-1, with 12 bases identical to TRBD1. J lost 3 bases, V lost 5 bases, and 16 bases had no gene match. Germline assignment: CDR1 SEHNR and CDR2 FQNEAQ (reference sequence). The CDR3 runs 19 residues.

This chain connects TRBV4-2 to TRBJ2-1; D is unresolved. Trimming took 0 bases from V and 9 from J, leaving 9 bases between them. The CDR3 extends over 13 amino acids. Germline CDR1 reads LGHNA; CDR2 reads YNFKEQ. The CDR3 is CASSQEGPAEQFF. As DNA, the CDR3 is TGTGCCAGCAGCCAAGAAGGTCCGGCTGAGCAGTTCTTC.

The chain has TRBV4-2 and TRBJ2-5, with D hard to call. Per germline, CDR1 LGHNA and CDR2 YNFKEQ. Trimming took 0 bases from V and 2 from J, leaving 10 bases between them. The CDR3 runs to 15 residues. CDR3 in amino acids: CASSQEGSYQETQYF. CDR3 DNA: TGTGCCAGCAGCCAAGAGGGTAGCTATCAAGAGACCCAGTACTTC.

The rearrangement uses TRBV5-4 and TRBJ1-1; D is unresolved. Deletions cut 4 bases from V and 6 bases from J, with 13 bases between. The length of the CDR3 is 13 residues. Germline CDR1 is SGHNT and CDR2 is YYREEE (reference sequence). The CDR3 here is CASSLAEASEAFF. CDR3 nucleotide sequence: TGTGCCAGCAGCCTGGCAGAGGCTTCTGAAGCTTTCTTT.

The chain carries TRBV27 and TRBJ2-7; the match to TRBD1 covers 11 bases. V shed 3 bases and J 6 bases; nucleotides not matched to a gene: 4. Germline-derived CDR1 and CDR2 are MNHEY and SMNVEV (reference sequence). The CDR3 is 14 residues long. The chain's CDR3 is CASSFRTGGFEQYF. The CDR3, as DNA: TGTGCCAGCAGTTTTCGGACAGGGGGCTTCGAGCAGTACTTC.

DNA for the CDR3: TGTGCCAGCAGCCCTGGAGAGGCCAAAAACATTCAGTACTTC. It translates to CASSPGEAKNIQYF. This chain connects TRBV13 to TRBJ2-4; D ambiguous. The V and J ends lost 5 bases and 1 base respectively, with 9 bases between them. This CDR3 has 14 amino acids. Germline CDR1 and CDR2: PRHDT and FYEKMQ (reference sequence).

The gene calls are TRBV28 and TRBJ2-3; no clear D gene. Germline CDR1 MDHEN, CDR2 SYDVKM. The length of the CDR3 is 16 residues. Trimming cost V 4 bases and J 0 bases, with 14 bases left between them. The DNA of the CDR3 is TGTGCCAGCAGTTATGTTAGCTTTTCTAGCACAGATACGCAGTATTTT. Translating it yields CASSYVSFSSTDTQYF. Drawing the rest from reference TRBV28 and TRBJ2-3, the complete variable domain is DVKVTQSSRYLVKRTGEKVFLECVQDMDHENMFWYRQDPGLGLRLIYFSYDVKMKEKGDIPEGYSVSREKKERFSLILESASTNQTSMYLCASSYVSFSSTDTQYFGPGTRLTVL.

The CDR3 DNA reads as TGTGCCAGCGGATTCCATCCTCTAGGAGGCTACACCTTC. It codes for CASGFHPLGGYTF. V is TRBV28 and J is TRBJ1-2; D gene uncertain. The V gene's germline CDR1 is MDHEN and CDR2 SYDVKM. The CDR3 runs 13 residues. Trimming removed 8 bases from V and 8 bases from J, with 18 bases in between.

V usage is TRBV29-1 and J usage is TRBJ1-2, with TRBD1 as a possible D gene (5 bases). This CDR3 is 14 amino acids long. CDR1 SQVTM and CDR2 ANQGSEA come from the germline V gene. V lost 7 bases and J 2 bases, leaving 17 bases between the germline ends. The CDR3 region is CSAPTPWDNYGYTF. The CDR3 coding sequence is TGCAGCGCCCCTACCCCATGGGACAACTATGGCTACACCTTC.

The V gene is TRBV10-3, the J gene TRBJ1-1; no reliable D call. The CDR3 has 11 amino acids. V lost 0 bases and J lost 7, with 3 bases in between. CDR1 and CDR2 (germline): ENHRY, SYGVKD. In nucleotides, the CDR3 is TGTGCCATCAGTGAGTCTGGTGAAGCTTTCTTT. It translates to CAISESGEAFF.

This chain links TRBV2 with TRBJ2-7; D could derive from TRBD1 or TRBD2 (5 bases each). The V and J ends lost 6 bases and 3 bases respectively, with 12 bases between them. Germline V gene sequence: CDR1 SNHLY, CDR2 FYNNEI. The CDR3 consists of 13 residues. CDR3 amino acids: CASRGTENYEQYF. The CDR3 DNA follows: TGTGCCAGCAGGGGGACGGAAAACTACGAGCAGTACTTC.

This clone has only one observation. The V and J genes are TRBV4-1 and TRBJ2-1; possibly TRBD1 for D (5 bases). There are 14 residues in the CDR3. V was clipped by 0 bases and J by 4 bases, with 7 bases between them. Germline lookup yields CDR1 MGHRA and CDR2 YSYEKL. CDR3 protein: CASSQETGYNEQFF. CDR3 in DNA: TGCGCCAGCAGCCAAGAAACAGGATACAATGAGCAGTTCTTC.

About this clone itself: This sample also contains other DNA sequences that code for the same CDR3. The chain is built from TRBV5-6 and TRBJ2-7; D remains ambiguous. Germline V gene lookup returns CDR1 SGHDT and CDR2 YYEEEE. This CDR3 comprises 11 residues. V gave up 0 bases and J gave up 4 bases, with 2 bases separating them. The chain's CDR3 is CASSLGYEQYF. CDR3 DNA sequence: TGTGCCAGCAGCTTGGGTTACGAGCAGTACTTC.

This rearrangement joins TRBV6-6 to TRBJ1-2; a weak D match, TRBD1 (5 bases). This CDR3 is 13 amino acids long. Germline lookup yields CDR1 MNHNY and CDR2 SVGAGI (reference sequence). V lost 10 bases, J lost 7 bases, and 19 bases lay in between. CDR3 loop: CATSLGAVFGYTF. CDR3 coding DNA: TGTGCCACCTCCCTAGGGGCTGTTTTTGGCTACACCTTC.

The chain recombines TRBV5-1 with TRBJ2-1, with 8 bases fitting TRBD1. Trimming at V came to 0 bases and at J to 6 bases, leaving 5 bases not matched to a gene. CDR1 SGHRS and CDR2 YFSETQ come from the germline V gene. The CDR3 spans 15 residues. The CDR3 is CASSLGTGFRNEQFF. For the CDR3, the DNA is TGCGCCAGCAGCTTGGGGACAGGGTTCCGCAATGAGCAGTTCTTC.

This chain links TRBV6-1 with TRBJ2-5; D uncertain. The CDR3 has 15 amino acids. The V gene's germline CDR1 is MNHNS and CDR2 SASEGT. The ends were cut back, 3 bases at V and 5 bases at J, with 16 bases in the middle. CDR3 in amino acids: CASSESSPPPETQYF. The CDR3 DNA sequence: TGTGCCAGCAGTGAGAGTAGCCCCCCCCCGGAGACCCAGTACTTC.

The rearrangement links TRBV6-1 to TRBJ1-1; 10 nucleotides agree with TRBD1. Trimming at V came to 11 bases and at J to 7 bases, leaving 7 bases not matched to a gene. Germline lookup yields CDR1 MNHNS and CDR2 SASEGT. The CDR3 extends over 12 amino acids. The CDR3 reads CAGRQGAGEAFF. The CDR3 nucleotides are TGTGCCGGTAGACAGGGGGCGGGTGAAGCTTTCTTT.

DNA for the CDR3: TGTGCCAGCAGTTTATCAGGGGCCCTCTCCTACGAGCAGTACTTC. Translated, it gives CASSLSGALSYEQYF. This chain joins TRBV27 and TRBJ2-7; D may be TRBD1 (5 bases). CDR3 length: 15 residues. V lost 0 bases and J 0 bases, leaving 9 bases between the germline ends. Looked up from germline, CDR1 is MNHEY and CDR2 is SMNVEV (reference sequence).

The chain links TRBV7-2 to TRBJ2-5, with TRBD2 as a possible D gene (6 bases). Gene TRBJ2-7 matches the end of the DNA better, so the J call may be wrong. Per the germline V gene, CDR1 is SGHTA and CDR2 is FQGNSA. CDR3 length: 13 residues. This CDR3 reads CACGTLGGYEQYF. CDR3 sequence (DNA): TGTGCCTGCGGGACCCTTGGAGGTTACGAGCAGTACTTC.

The chain joins TRBV11-2 to TRBJ2-7, with 8 bases identical to TRBD2. The ends lost 5 bases at V and 2 bases at J; junction bases unmatched: 14. Germline-derived CDR1 and CDR2 are SGHAT and FQNNGV. The CDR3 totals 17 residues. The CDR3 DNA reads TGTGCCAGCAGCCTACCGCCGGAGCGGGAGCTGCCCTACGAGCAGTACTTC. This encodes CASSLPPERELPYEQYF.

The V gene is TRBV2, the J gene TRBJ2-7; tentatively, D is TRBD2 (5 bases). The CDR3 totals 15 residues. Germline CDR1 reads SNHLY; CDR2 reads FYNNEI. Trimming pared 0 bases from V and 2 bases from J, leaving 11 bases between. CDR3 region: CASSEAHGVPYEQYF. As DNA, the CDR3 is TGTGCCAGCAGTGAAGCGCACGGGGTCCCCTACGAGCAGTACTTC.

J is TRBJ1-3 and V is TRBV2; TRBD1 might be the D (6 bases). The CDR3 is 14 amino acids. Germline lookup yields CDR1 SNHLY and CDR2 FYNNEI. Trimming stripped 1 base from V and 8 bases from J, with 12 bases between. In DNA form, the CDR3 reads TGTGCCAGCAGTGAAGACACAGGGTTTGACACCATATATTTT. Residues: CASSEDTGFDTIYF.

The V and J genes are TRBV7-6 and TRBJ2-7; D may be TRBD2 (5 bases). Trimming left V 3 bases short and J 5 bases short, with 14 bases between. The CDR3 runs to 14 residues. Germline CDR1 SGHVS, CDR2 FNYEAQ. Written as DNA, the CDR3 is TGTGCCAGCAGCTTTAGCGCTCAAGGCGACGAGCAGTACTTC. It is translated as CASSFSAQGDEQYF. Complete variable domain (other parts from reference TRBV7-6 and TRBJ2-7): GAGVSQSPRYKVTKRGQDVALRCDPISGHVSLYWYRQALGQGPEFLTYFNYEAQQDKSGLPNDRFSAERPEGSISTLTIQRTEQRDSAMYRCASSFSAQGDEQYFGPGTRLTVT.

This rearrangement joins TRBV7-9 to TRBJ2-7; 7 bases are a match to TRBD1. Unmatched junction bases numbered 3, after V lost 5 bases and J lost 2 bases. Germline CDR1 SEHNR, CDR2 FQNEAQ (reference sequence). The CDR3 totals 13 residues. The CDR3: CASSHDRAYEQYF. In DNA form, the CDR3 reads TGTGCCAGCAGCCATGACAGGGCCTACGAGCAGTACTTC.

CDR3 sequence (DNA): TGTGCCAGCAGGGGCCTAGCTTGGGAGCAGTACTTC. It yields the protein CASRGLAWEQYF. The V call is TRBV27, the J call TRBJ2-7; D is possibly TRBD2 (5 bases). This CDR3 comprises 12 residues. Trimming removed 6 bases from V and 7 bases from J, with 13 bases in between. The germline CDR1 and CDR2 sequences are MNHEY and SMNVEV (reference sequence).

The chain recombines TRBV7-9 with TRBJ2-7; D not certain. There are 12 residues in the CDR3. Trimming shortened V by 2 bases and J by 5 bases, and 7 bases separated the two germline ends. Germline V gene sequence: CDR1 SEHNR, CDR2 FQNEAQ (reference sequence). CDR3 sequence: CASSLTRNEQYF. CDR3 nucleotides: TGTGCCAGCAGCTTAACGCGGAACGAGCAGTACTTC. Complete variable domain (other parts from reference TRBV7-9 and TRBJ2-7): DTGVSQNPRHKITKRGQNVTFRCDPISEHNRLYWYRQTLGQGPEFLTYFQNEAQLEKSRLLSDRFSAERPKGSFSTLEIQRTEQGDSAMYLCASSLTRNEQYFGPGTRLTVT.

The V and J genes are TRBV27 and TRBJ2-7, with D hard to call. V lost 3 bases and J lost 3, with 15 bases in between. Germline-derived CDR1 and CDR2 are MNHEY and SMNVEV (reference sequence). The CDR3 runs 15 residues. The CDR3 coding sequence is TGTGCCAGCAGTTTCTCTTTCCCCTCAAACTACGAGCAGTACTTC. It translates to CASSFSFPSNYEQYF.